The T cell receptor beta chain described here comes from a study of cytomegalovirus exposure and HLA in healthy donors. Regarding the study as a whole: A missense DCLRE1C variant was associated with V- and J-gene trimming of TCR beta chains in a later analysis, and an independent cohort replicated the association. Across donors, sequencing depth was assumed by presence/absence analyses to be roughly uniform.

PCR was performed using 60 Vbeta and 13 Jbeta primers. TCRdb's copy holds only in-frame clones and misses some; the assay was immunoSEQ multiplex PCR. The sample has fewer than 200,000 clones; around 80% are singletons. The germline V gene encodes CDR1 MRHNA and CDR2 SNTAGT. CDR3 length equals 15 residues. V lost 2 bases and J lost 5; bases outside the gene matches: 4. Notes on this clone: The antigen is unknown.

The receptor's source is a man in his forties in good health and CMV-seropositive. The chain joins TRBV6-4 to TRBJ2-3; 10 nucleotides align to TRBD2. The material sequenced was PBMCs. The CDR3: CASSDLAGVIDTQYF. In DNA form, the CDR3 reads TGTGCCAGCAGTGACCTAGCGGGAGTTATAGATACGCAGTATTTT.